The next 9 T cell receptor beta chains were all read from a single sample in a study of cytomegalovirus exposure and HLA in healthy donors (dated by TCRdb to about 2017). Libraries were constructed by the immunoSEQ multiplex PCR assay. The multiplex PCR relied on a mix of 60 forward primers for TCR Vbeta segments and 13 reverse primers for TCR Jbeta segments. In its TCRdb copy, this immuneACCESS table keeps in-frame sequences only and misses some clones. Where compared with another copy, unresolved V genes explain less than half of these, and the others have no known cause. The sample has 90,000 to 150,000 clones on record, around 76% of them singletons. Less than 15% of the sample lies in the top ten. The sequenced sample consisted of PBMCs. The source of these receptors is a woman aged 40 to 50 in good health and CMV-seropositive.

The V gene is TRBV7-2, the J gene TRBJ1-2; D unresolved. Germline loops: CDR1 SGHTA, CDR2 FQGNSA. Trimming removed 3 bases at V and 8 bases at J, with 16 bases between. This CDR3 contains 14 residues. CDR3 in amino acids: CASSLNTAISGYTF. The CDR3 nucleotides read TGTGCCAGCAGCTTGAATACAGCAATCTCCGGCTACACCTTC.

The chain has TRBV5-4 and TRBJ1-1; TRBD1 agrees at 11 bases. The trim removed 2 bases at V and 0 bases at J, leaving 3 bases unmatched. In germline, CDR1 is SGHNT, CDR2 YYREEE (reference sequence). This CDR3 region has 16 residues. The DNA of the CDR3 is TGTGCCAGCAGCTTTGGACAGGGGGCGATGAACACTGAAGCTTTCTTT. Protein sequence: CASSFGQGAMNTEAFF.

The chain uses TRBV6-1 and TRBJ1-5; D may be TRBD1 (5 bases). Trimming shortened V by 4 bases and J by 0 bases, and 10 bases separated the two germline ends. The CDR3 has 15 amino acids. The germline V gene encodes CDR1 MNHNS and CDR2 SASEGT. CDR3 residues: CASSAGFTSNQPQHF. The CDR3 DNA reads TGTGCCAGCAGTGCAGGGTTCACTAGCAATCAGCCCCAGCATTTT.

The rearrangement links TRBV19 to TRBJ1-2; TRBD1 agrees at 10 bases. CDR1 is LNHDA, CDR2 SQIVND, per germline (reference sequence). The CDR3 extends over 15 amino acids. With 5 bases clipped from V and 4 bases from J, the junction kept 7 bases outside the gene matches. The CDR3 DNA follows: TGTGCCAGTAGTTCCCTCCGGGACAGGGGCTATGGCTACACCTTC. Protein product: CASSSLRDRGYGYTF.

This clone was seen more than once but under ten times. The gene calls are TRBV6-5 and TRBJ1-6, with D perhaps TRBD1 (6 bases). Germline lookup yields CDR1 MNHEY and CDR2 SVGAGI. With 0 bases removed from V and 7 bases from J, the gap between germline ends came to 10 bases. This CDR3 is built from 15 residues. Here the CDR3 DNA reads TGTGCCAGCAGTTACTCGCGGGGGGCGAATTCACCCCTCCACTTT. It yields the protein CASSYSRGANSPLHF.

V is TRBV7-2 and J is TRBJ1-2; D might be TRBD1 (5 bases). This CDR3 comprises 14 residues. Germline V gene data show CDR1 as SGHTA and CDR2 as FQGNSA. Trimming left V 4 bases short and J 8 bases short, with 17 bases between. Here the CDR3 reads CASSSDREVSGYTF. In DNA, the CDR3 is TGTGCCAGCAGCTCCGACAGAGAGGTTAGCGGCTACACCTTC. Drawing the rest from reference TRBV7-2 and TRBJ1-2, the complete variable domain is GAGVSQSPSNKVTEKGKDVELRCDPISGHTALYWYRQSLGQGLEFLIYFQGNSAPDKSGLPSDRFSAERTGGSVSTLTIQRTQQEDSAVYLCASSSDREVSGYTFGSGTRLTVV.

The chain carries TRBV6-1 and TRBJ1-4; no firm D call. Germline CDR1 MNHNS, CDR2 SASEGT. Trimming pared 4 bases from V and 6 bases from J, leaving 12 bases between. This CDR3 spans 14 amino acids. The CDR3 DNA reads as TGTGCCAGCAGTGTGATGGCCGCGGATGAAAAACTGTTTTTT. Its translation is CASSVMAADEKLFF.

The chain combines TRBV6-5 with TRBJ1-2; the D gene is possibly TRBD1 (6 bases). The length of the CDR3 is 14 residues. V lost 6 bases and J 8 bases, leaving 19 bases between the germline ends. Germline values: CDR1 MNHEY, CDR2 SVGAGI. CDR3 loop: CASSLGRGARGYTF. As DNA, the CDR3 is TGTGCCAGCAGCCTAGGTCGGGGGGCCCGGGGCTACACCTTC.

The chain carries TRBV7-6 and TRBJ1-1; 7 nucleotides line up with TRBD1. The CDR3 is 15 amino acids. CDR1 and CDR2 (germline): SGHVS, FNYEAQ. Trimming removed 5 bases from V and 3 bases from J; junction bases left unmatched: 9. CDR3 region: CASSPTTGRDTEAFF. DNA for the CDR3: TGTGCCAGCAGCCCGACGACAGGGCGGGACACTGAAGCTTTCTTT.